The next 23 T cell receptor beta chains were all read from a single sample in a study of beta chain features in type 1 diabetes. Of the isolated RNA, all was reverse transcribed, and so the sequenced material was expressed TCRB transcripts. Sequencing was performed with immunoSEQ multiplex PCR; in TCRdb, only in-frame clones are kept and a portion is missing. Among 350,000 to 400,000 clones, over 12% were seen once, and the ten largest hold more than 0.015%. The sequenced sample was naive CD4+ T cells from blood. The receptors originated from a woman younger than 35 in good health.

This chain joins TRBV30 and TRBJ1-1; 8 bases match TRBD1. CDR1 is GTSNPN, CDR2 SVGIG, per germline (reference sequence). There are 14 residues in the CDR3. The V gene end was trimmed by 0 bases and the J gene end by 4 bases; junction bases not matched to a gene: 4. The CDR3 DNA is TGTGCCTGGAGTGTAATGACAGGGGTCACTGAAGCTTTCTTT. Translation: CAWSVMTGVTEAFF.

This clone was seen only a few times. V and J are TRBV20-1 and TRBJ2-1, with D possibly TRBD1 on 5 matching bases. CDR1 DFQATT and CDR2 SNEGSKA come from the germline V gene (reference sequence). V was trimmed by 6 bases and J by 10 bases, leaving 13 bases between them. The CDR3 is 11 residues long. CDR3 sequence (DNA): TGCAGTGCCCCGACAGAAATCGAGCAGTTCTTC. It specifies CSAPTEIEQFF.

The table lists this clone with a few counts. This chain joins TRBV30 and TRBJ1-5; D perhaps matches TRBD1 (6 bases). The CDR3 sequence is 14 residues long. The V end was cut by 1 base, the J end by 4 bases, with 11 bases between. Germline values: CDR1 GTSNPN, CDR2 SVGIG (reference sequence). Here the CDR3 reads CAWSAGQPNQPQHF. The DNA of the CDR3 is TGTGCCTGGAGTGCAGGACAGCCGAATCAGCCCCAGCATTTT.

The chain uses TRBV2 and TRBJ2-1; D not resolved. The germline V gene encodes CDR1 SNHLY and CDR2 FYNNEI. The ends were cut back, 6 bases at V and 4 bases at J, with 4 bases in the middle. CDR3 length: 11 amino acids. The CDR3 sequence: CASSGYNEQFF. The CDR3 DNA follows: TGTGCCAGCAGCGGGTACAATGAGCAGTTCTTC. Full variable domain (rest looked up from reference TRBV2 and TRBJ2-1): EPEVTQTPSHQVTQMGQEVILRCVPISNHLYFYWYRQILGQKVEFLVSFYNNEISEKSEIFDDQFSVERPDGSNFTLKIRSTKLEDSAMYFCASSGYNEQFFGPGTRLTVL.

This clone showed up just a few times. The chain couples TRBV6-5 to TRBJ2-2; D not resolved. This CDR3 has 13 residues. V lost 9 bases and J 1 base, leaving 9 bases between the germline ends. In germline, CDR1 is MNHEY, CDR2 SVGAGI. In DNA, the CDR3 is TGTGCCAGTATGCGAGAGAACACCGGGGAGCTGTTTTTT. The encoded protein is CASMRENTGELFF.

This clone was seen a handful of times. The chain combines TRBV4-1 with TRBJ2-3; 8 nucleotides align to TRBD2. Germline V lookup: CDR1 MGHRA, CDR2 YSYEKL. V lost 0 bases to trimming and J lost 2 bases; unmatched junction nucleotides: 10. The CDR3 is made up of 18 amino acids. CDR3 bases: TGCGCCAGCAGCCAAGAAGGATTTACTAGCGGATACACAGATACGCAGTATTTT. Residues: CASSQEGFTSGYTDTQYF.

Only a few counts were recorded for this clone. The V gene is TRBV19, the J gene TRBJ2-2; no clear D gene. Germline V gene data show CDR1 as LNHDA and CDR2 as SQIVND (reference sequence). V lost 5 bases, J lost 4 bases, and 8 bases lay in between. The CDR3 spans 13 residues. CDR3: CASSSDSTGELFF. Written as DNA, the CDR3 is TGTGCCAGTAGTTCCGATAGCACCGGGGAGCTGTTTTTT. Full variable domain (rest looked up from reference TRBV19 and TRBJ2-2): DGGITQSPKYLFRKEGQNVTLSCEQNLNHDAMYWYRQDPGQGLRLIYYSQIVNDFQKGDIAEGYSVSREKKESFPLTVTSAQKNPTAFYLCASSSDSTGELFFGEGSRLTVL.

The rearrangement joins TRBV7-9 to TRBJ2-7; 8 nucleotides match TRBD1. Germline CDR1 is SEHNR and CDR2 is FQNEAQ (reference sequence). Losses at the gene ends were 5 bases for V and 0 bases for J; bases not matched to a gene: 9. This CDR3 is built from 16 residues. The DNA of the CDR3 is TGTGCCAGCAGCCAATTAGGGACAGGCTACTCCTACGAGCAGTACTTC. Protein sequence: CASSQLGTGYSYEQYF.

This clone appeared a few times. As DNA, the CDR3 is TGCGCCAGTTCCCAGGGGACTAATGAAAAACTGTTTTTT. This encodes CASSQGTNEKLFF. This chain links TRBV5-1 with TRBJ1-4; TRBD1 might be the D (6 bases). The CDR3 covers 13 residues. CDR1 and CDR2 (germline): SGHRS, YFSETQ. Trimming left V 8 bases short and J 2 bases short, with 10 bases between.

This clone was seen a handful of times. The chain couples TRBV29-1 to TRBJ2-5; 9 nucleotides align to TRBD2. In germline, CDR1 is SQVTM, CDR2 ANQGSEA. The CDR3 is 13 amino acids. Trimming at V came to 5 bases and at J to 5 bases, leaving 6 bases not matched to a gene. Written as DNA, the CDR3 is TGCAGCGTTCGCGGGAGGGCCGTGGAGACCCAGTACTTC. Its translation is CSVRGRAVETQYF.

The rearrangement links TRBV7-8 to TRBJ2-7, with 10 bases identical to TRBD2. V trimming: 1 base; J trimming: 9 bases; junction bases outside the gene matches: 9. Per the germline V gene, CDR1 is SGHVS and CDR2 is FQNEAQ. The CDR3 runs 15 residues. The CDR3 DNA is TGTGCCAGCAGCTTAGAGGCTAGCGGGAGTCGCTCGCAGTACTTC. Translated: CASSLEASGSRSQYF.

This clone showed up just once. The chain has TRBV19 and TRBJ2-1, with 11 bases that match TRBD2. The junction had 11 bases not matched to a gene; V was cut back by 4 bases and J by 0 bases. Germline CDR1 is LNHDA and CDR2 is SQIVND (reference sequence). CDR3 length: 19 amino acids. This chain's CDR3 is CASSRSGTSGALSYNEQFF. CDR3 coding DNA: TGTGCCAGTAGTAGATCCGGGACTAGCGGAGCCCTCTCCTACAATGAGCAGTTCTTC. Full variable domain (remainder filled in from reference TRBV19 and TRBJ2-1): DGGITQSPKYLFRKEGQNVTLSCEQNLNHDAMYWYRQDPGQGLRLIYYSQIVNDFQKGDIAEGYSVSREKKESFPLTVTSAQKNPTAFYLCASSRSGTSGALSYNEQFFGPGTRLTVL.

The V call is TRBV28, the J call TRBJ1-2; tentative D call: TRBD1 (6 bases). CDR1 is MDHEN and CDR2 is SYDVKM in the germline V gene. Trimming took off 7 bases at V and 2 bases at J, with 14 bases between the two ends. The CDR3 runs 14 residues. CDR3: CASTFPGQNYGYTF. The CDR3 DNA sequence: TGTGCCAGCACCTTCCCCGGACAGAACTATGGCTACACCTTC.

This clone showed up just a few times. CDR3 loop: CASSLAAGGRTQYF. The CDR3 DNA follows: TGTGCCAGCAGCTTAGCGGCGGGAGGGCGGACGCAGTATTTT. The chain has TRBV7-2 and TRBJ2-3, with TRBD2 matching 9 bases. This CDR3 has 14 residues. Germline V lookup: CDR1 SGHTA, CDR2 FQGNSA. Germline trimming cut 0 bases from V and 9 bases from J; bases unmatched to any gene: 4.

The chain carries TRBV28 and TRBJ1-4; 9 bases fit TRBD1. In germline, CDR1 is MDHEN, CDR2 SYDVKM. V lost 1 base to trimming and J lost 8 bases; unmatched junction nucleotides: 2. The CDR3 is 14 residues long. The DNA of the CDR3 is TGTGCCAGCAGTTTATACAGGGGGCGGGAAAAACTGTTTTTT. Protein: CASSLYRGREKLFF.

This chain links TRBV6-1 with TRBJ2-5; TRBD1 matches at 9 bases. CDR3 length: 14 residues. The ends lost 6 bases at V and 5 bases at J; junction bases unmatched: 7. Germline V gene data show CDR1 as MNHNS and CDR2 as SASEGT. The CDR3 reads CASSWTGARETQYF. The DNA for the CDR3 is TGTGCCAGCAGCTGGACAGGGGCGCGGGAGACCCAGTACTTC.

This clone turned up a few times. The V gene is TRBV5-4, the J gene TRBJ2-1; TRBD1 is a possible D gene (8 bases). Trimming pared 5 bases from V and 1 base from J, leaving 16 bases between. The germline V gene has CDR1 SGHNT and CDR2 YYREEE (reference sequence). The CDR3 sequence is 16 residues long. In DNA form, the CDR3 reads TGTGCCAGCAGGGGGAACAGGGGGGGTTCCTACAATGAGCAGTTCTTC. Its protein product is CASRGNRGGSYNEQFF.

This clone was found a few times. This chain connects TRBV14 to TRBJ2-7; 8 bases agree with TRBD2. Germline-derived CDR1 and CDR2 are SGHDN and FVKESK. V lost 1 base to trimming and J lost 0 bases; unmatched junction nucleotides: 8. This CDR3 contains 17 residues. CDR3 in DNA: TGTGCCAGCAGCCAAGCTGGACGCGGGAGGAGCTCCTACGAGCAGTACTTC. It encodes CASSQAGRGRSSYEQYF.

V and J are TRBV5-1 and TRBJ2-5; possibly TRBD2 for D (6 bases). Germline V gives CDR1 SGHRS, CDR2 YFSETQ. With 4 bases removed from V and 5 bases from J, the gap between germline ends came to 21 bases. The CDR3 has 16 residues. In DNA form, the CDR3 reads TGCGCCAGCAGCGAAAGCGGGTACGAGTCTTGGGAGACCCAGTACTTC. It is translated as CASSESGYESWETQYF.

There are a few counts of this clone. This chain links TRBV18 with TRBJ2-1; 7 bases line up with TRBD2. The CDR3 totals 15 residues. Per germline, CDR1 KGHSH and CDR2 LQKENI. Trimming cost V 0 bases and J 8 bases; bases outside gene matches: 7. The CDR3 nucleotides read TGTGCCAGCTCACCACCCTATGTGGGAGGGGATGAGCAGTTCTTC. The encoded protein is CASSPPYVGGDEQFF.

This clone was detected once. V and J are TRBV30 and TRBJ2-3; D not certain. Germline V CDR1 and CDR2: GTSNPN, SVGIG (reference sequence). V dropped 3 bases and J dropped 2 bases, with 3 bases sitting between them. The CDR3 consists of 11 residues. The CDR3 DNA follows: TGTGCCTGGAGCTCCACAGATACGCAGTATTTT. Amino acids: CAWSSTDTQYF.

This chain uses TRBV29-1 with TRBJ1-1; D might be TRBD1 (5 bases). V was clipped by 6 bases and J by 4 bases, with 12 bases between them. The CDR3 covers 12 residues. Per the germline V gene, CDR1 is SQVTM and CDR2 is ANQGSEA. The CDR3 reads CSVEGRITEAFF. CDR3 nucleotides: TGCAGCGTGGAGGGGAGGATCACTGAAGCTTTCTTT. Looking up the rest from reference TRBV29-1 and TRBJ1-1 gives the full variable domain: SAVISQKPSRDICQRGTSLTIQCQVDSQVTMMFWYRQQPGQSLTLIATANQGSEATYESGFVIDKFPISRPNLTFSTLTVSNMSPEDSSIYLCSVEGRITEAFFGQGTRLTVV.

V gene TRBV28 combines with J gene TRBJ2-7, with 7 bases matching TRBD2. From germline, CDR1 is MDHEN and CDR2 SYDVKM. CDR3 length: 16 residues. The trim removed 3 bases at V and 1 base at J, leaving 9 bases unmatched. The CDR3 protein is CASSFSVLAISYEQYF. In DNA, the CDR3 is TGTGCCAGCAGTTTCAGCGTACTAGCGATTTCCTACGAGCAGTACTTC.